The rows below give T cell receptor beta chains drawn from one sample of a study of Tregs in tolerant kidney transplant recipients. The assay was immunoSEQ multiplex PCR, and TCRdb's table has in-frame clones only and misses some. The sample comprises tens of thousands of clones, approximately 87% of which are singletons, and more than 3% rests with the top ten. The sequenced sample was CD4+ T cells from blood (PBMCs), obtained 6 months after the transplant. The receptors were sampled from a human patient who received a combined kidney and bone marrow transplant. The T cells may partly be graft donor cells. Both conserved end residues are part of each CDR3. The D gene is left open where the match is weak. The size field is filled for only some rows; it gives once, few, many or a size class.

V	length	J	size	D	DNA	CDR3
TRBV9	13	TRBJ1-6	NA	NA	TGTGCCAGTCGGGTCGATTATAATTCACCCCTCCACTTT	CASRVDYNSPLHF
TRBV7-9	14	TRBJ2-7	NA	NA	TGTGCCAGCAGCTTAGCGGGGGGGCTTAAAGAGCAGTACTTC	CASSLAGGLKEQYF
TRBV29-1	14	TRBJ2-5	once	TRBD1	TGCAGCGTTGGGGGGGGACAGGGGGCTTATGAGCAGTACTTC	CSVGGGQGAYEQYF
TRBV7-8	15	TRBJ2-5	NA	NA	TGTGCCAGCAGCTCCATTGGGGAGTACGAAGAGACCCAGTACTTC	CASSSIGEYEETQYF
TRBV5-1	19	TRBJ2-1	few	TRBD1	TGCGCCAGCAGCTTTCCCGGGACAGGGGCCATTAGCTCCTACAATGAGCAGTTCTTC	CASSFPGTGAISSYNEQFF
TRBV9	16	TRBJ1-3	NA	NA	TGTGCCAGCAGCCCGCGGACAGCTAGCTCTGGAAACACCATATATTTT	CASSPRTASSGNTIYF
TRBV18	15	TRBJ2-2	NA	TRBD2	TGTGCCAGCTCACTAGCGGGAGGGCCGGCCGGGGAGCTGTTTTTT	CASSLAGGPAGELFF
TRBV30	14	TRBJ2-7	NA	TRBD2	TGTGCCTGGAGTGTTGGTAGCGGGAGTTACGAGCAGTACTTC	CAWSVGSGSYEQYF
TRBV27	15	TRBJ1-2	NA	NA	TGTGCCAGCAGTCCCCAGGGCCGTTCACACTATGGCTACACCTTC	CASSPQGRSHYGYTF
TRBV4-1	11	TRBJ1-2	NA	NA	TGCGCCACCGAGGGTGGGGAAGGCTACACCTTC	CATEGGEGYTF
TRBV6-1	13	TRBJ2-7	NA	NA	TGTGCCAGCAGTGCACGGACAGTCTACGAGCAGTACTTC	CASSARTVYEQYF
TRBV29-1	12	TRBJ2-3	NA	NA	TGCAGCGTTACGGGTAGCACAGATACGCAGTATTTT	CSVTGSTDTQYF
TRBV30	13	TRBJ1-1	NA	NA	TGTGCCTGGAGAAGACAGCAGAACACTGAAGCTTTCTTT	CAWRRQQNTEAFF
TRBV27	15	TRBJ1-5	NA	TRBD1	TGTGCCAGCAGTTTAAACAGGGGTGGCAATCAGCCCCAGCATTTT	CASSLNRGGNQPQHF
TRBV9	17	TRBJ2-3	once	NA	TGTGCCAGCAGTCGTGAGGGGTGGGGGGGCCGTACAGATACGCAGTATTTT	CASSREGWGGRTDTQYF
TRBV11-2	16	TRBJ1-6	NA	NA	TGTGCCAGCAGCCCGCGGTTGTTCGCCGGCAATTCACCCCTCCACTTT	CASSPRLFAGNSPLHF
TRBV30	15	TRBJ2-7	NA	NA	TGTGCCTGGACTAACAGCTTTATAATCTCCTACGAGCAGTACTTC	CAWTNSFIISYEQYF